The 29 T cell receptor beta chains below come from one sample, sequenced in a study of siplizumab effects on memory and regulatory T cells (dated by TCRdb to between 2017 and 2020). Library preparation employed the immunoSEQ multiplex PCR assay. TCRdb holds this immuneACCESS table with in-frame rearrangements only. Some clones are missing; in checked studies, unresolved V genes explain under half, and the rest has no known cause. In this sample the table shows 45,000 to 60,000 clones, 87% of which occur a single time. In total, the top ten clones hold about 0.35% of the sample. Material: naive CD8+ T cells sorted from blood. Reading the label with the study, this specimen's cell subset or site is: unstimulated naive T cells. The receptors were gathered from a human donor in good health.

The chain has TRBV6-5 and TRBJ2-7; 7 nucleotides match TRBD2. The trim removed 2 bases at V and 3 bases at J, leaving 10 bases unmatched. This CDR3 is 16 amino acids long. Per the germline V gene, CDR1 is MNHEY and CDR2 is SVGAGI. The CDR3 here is CASSYGAGEALYEQYF. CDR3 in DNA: TGTGCCAGCAGTTACGGTGCGGGAGAGGCCCTCTACGAGCAGTACTTC.

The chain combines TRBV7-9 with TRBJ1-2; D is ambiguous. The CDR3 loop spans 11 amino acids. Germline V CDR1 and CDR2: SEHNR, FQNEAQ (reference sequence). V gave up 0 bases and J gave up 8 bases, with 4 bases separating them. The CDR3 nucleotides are TGTGCCAGCAGCTTAGCAGGGGGCTACACCTTC. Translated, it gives CASSLAGGYTF.

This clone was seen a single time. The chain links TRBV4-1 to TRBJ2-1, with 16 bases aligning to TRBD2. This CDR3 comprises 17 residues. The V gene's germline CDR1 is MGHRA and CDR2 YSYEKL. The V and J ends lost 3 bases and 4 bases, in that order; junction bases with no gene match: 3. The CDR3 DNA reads TGCGCCAGCAGCCAGGGGACTAGCGGGGGGGGTTACAATGAGCAGTTCTTC. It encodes CASSQGTSGGGYNEQFF.

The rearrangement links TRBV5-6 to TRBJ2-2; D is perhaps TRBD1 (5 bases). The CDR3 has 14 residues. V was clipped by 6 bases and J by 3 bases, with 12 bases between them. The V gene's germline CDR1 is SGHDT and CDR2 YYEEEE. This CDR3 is CASTHDSYTGELFF. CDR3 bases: TGTGCCAGCACCCATGACAGCTACACCGGGGAGCTGTTTTTT.

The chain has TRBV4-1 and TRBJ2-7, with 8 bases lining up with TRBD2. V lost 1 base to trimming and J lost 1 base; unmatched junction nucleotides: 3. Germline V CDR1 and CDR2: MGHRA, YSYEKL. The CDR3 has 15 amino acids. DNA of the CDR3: TGCGCCAGCAGCCAAGGTCGGGGGGGGTCCTACGAGCAGTACTTC. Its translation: CASSQGRGGSYEQYF.

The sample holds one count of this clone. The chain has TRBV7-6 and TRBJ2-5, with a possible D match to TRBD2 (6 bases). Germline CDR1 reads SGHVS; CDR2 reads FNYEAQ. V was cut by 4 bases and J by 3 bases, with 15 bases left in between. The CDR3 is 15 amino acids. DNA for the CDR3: TGTGCCAGCAGCTCCGGGGACGCGGGGAAAGAGACCCAGTACTTC. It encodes CASSSGDAGKETQYF.

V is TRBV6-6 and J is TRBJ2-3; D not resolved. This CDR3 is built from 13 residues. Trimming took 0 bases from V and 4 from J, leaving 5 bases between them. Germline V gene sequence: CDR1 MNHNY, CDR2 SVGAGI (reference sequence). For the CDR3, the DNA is TGTGCCAGCAGTTACTCGTCCCCAGATACGCAGTATTTT. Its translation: CASSYSSPDTQYF.

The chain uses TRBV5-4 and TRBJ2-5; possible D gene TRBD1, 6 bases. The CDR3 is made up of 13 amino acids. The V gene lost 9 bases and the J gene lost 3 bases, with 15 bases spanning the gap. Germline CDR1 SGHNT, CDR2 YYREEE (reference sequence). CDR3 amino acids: CANRDIREETQYF. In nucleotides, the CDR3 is TGTGCCAATCGGGACATACGGGAAGAGACCCAGTACTTC.

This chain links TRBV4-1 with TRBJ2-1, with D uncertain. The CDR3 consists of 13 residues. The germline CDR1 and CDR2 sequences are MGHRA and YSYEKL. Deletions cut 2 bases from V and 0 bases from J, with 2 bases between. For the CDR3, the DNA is TGCGCCAGCAGCCAAAGCTCCTACAATGAGCAGTTCTTC. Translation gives CASSQSSYNEQFF.

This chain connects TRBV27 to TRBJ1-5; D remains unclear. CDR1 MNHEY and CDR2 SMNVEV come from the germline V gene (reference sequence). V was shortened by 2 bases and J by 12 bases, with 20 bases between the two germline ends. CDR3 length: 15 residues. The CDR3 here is CASSLDGFNHLIQHF. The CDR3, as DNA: TGTGCCAGCAGTTTAGACGGCTTTAATCATCTGATCCAGCATTTT.

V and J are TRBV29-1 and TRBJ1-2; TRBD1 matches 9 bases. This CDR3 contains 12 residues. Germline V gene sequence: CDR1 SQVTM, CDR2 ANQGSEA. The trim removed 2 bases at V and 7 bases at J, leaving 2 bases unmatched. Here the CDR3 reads CSVELGQGGYTF. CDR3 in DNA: TGCAGCGTTGAATTGGGACAGGGTGGCTACACCTTC.

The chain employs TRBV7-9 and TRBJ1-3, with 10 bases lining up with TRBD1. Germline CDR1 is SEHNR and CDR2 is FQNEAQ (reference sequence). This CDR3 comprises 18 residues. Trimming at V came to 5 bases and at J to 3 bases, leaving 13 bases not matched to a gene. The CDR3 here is CASSPAPGQGSHGNTIYF. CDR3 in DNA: TGTGCCAGCAGCCCTGCGCCGGGACAGGGGAGTCATGGAAACACCATATATTTT.

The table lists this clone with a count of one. The CDR3 sequence: CASSEARQGQETQYF. DNA for the CDR3: TGTGCCAGCAGTGAAGCCCGACAGGGCCAAGAGACCCAGTACTTC. This chain uses TRBV2 with TRBJ2-5; 7 bases match TRBD1. The CDR3 totals 15 residues. From germline, CDR1 is SNHLY and CDR2 FYNNEI. V lost 0 bases to trimming and J lost 1 base; unmatched junction nucleotides: 2.

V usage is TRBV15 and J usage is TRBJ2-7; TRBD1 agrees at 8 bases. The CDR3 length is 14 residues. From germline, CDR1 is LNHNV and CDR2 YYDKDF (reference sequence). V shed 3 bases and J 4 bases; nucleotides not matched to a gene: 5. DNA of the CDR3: TGTGCCACCAGCAGGGACAGGGCGGCTTACGAGCAGTACTTC. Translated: CATSRDRAAYEQYF.

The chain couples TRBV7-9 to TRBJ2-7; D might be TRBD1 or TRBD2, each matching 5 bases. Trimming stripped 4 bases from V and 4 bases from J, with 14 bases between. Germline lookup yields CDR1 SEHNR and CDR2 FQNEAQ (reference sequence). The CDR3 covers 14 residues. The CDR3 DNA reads TGTGCCAGCAGCTCCTTCGGGGCAGGGTACGAGCAGTACTTC. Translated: CASSSFGAGYEQYF.

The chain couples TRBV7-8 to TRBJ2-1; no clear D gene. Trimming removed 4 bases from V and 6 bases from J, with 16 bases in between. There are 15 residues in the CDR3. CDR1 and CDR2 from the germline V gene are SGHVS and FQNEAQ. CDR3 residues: CASSSLGSQSNEQFF. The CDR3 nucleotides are TGTGCCAGCAGCTCTCTGGGTAGTCAGAGCAATGAGCAGTTCTTC.

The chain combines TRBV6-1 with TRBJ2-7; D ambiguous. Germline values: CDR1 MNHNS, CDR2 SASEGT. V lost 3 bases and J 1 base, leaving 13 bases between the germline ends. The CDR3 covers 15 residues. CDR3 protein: CASSDGPLSSYEQYF. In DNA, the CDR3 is TGTGCCAGCAGTGATGGGCCCCTGTCGTCCTACGAGCAGTACTTC.

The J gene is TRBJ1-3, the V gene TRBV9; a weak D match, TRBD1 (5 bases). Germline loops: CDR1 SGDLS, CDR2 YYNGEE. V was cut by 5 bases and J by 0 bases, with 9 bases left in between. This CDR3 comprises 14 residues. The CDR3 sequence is CASRGTASGNTIYF. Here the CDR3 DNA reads TGTGCCAGCAGGGGGACGGCCTCTGGAAACACCATATATTTT. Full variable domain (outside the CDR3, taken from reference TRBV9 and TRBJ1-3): DSGVTQTPKHLITATGQRVTLRCSPRSGDLSVYWYQQSLDQGLQFLIQYYNGEERAKGNILERFSAQQFPDLHSELNLSSLELGDSALYFCASRGTASGNTIYFGEGSWLTVV.

Here the CDR3 DNA reads TGTGCCAGCAGTTACTCGAAAGCAGATACGCAGTATTTT. This gives the protein CASSYSKADTQYF. This chain joins TRBV6-5 and TRBJ2-3; D is ambiguous. The germline V gene has CDR1 MNHEY and CDR2 SVGAGI. The V end was cut by 0 bases, the J end by 4 bases, with 5 bases between. There are 13 residues in the CDR3.

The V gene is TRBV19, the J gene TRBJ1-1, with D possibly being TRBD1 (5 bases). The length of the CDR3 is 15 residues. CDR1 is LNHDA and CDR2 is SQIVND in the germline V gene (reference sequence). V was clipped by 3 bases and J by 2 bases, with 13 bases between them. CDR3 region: CASSMLFGGNTEAFF. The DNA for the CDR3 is TGTGCCAGTAGTATGCTTTTTGGGGGTAACACTGAAGCTTTCTTT. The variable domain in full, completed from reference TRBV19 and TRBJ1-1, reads DGGITQSPKYLFRKEGQNVTLSCEQNLNHDAMYWYRQDPGQGLRLIYYSQIVNDFQKGDIAEGYSVSREKKESFPLTVTSAQKNPTAFYLCASSMLFGGNTEAFFGQGTRLTVV.

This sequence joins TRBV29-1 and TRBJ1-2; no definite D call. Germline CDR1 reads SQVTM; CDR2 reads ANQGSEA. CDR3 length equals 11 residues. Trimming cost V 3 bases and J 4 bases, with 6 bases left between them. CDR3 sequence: CSVEGSYGYTF. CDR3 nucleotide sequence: TGCAGCGTTGAGGGCTCCTATGGCTACACCTTC.

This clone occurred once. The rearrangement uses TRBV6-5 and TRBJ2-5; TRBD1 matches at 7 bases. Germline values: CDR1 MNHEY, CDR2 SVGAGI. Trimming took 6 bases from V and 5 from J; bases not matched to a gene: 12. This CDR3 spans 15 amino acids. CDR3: CASRRQGSPPETQYF. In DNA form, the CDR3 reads TGTGCCAGCAGACGACAGGGATCCCCCCCCGAGACCCAGTACTTC.

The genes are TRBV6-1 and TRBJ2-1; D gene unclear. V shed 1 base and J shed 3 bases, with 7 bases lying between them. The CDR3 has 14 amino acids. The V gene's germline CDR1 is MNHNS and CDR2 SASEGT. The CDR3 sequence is CASSEVGSYNEQFF. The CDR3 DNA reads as TGTGCCAGCAGTGAAGTCGGCAGCTACAATGAGCAGTTCTTC.

CDR3 sequence reads: CASSYGQAYEQYF. For the CDR3, the DNA is TGTGCCAGCAGCTACGGACAGGCCTACGAGCAGTACTTC. V usage is TRBV5-5 and J usage is TRBJ2-7, with 7 bases aligning to TRBD1. J gave up 2 bases and V 3 bases, and 2 bases lay outside the gene matches. The germline V gene has CDR1 SGHKS and CDR2 YYEKEE (reference sequence). The CDR3 has 13 residues.

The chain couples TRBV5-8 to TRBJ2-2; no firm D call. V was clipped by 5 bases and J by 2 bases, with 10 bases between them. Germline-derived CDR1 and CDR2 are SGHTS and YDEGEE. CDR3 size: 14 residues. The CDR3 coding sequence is TGTGCCAGCAGTCCAGGAGTAAACACCGGGGAGCTGTTTTTT. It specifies CASSPGVNTGELFF.

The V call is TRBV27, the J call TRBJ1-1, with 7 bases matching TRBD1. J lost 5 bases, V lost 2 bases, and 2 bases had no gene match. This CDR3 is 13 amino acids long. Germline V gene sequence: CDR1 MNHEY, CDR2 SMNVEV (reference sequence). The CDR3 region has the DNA TGTGCCAGCAGTTTAGTCAGGGGGACTGAAGCTTTCTTT. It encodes CASSLVRGTEAFF.

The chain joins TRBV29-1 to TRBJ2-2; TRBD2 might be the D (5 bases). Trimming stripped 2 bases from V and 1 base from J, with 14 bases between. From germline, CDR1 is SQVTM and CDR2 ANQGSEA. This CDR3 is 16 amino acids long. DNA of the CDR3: TGCAGCGTTGAATTTGAGGGAGCCGTGAACACCGGGGAGCTGTTTTTT. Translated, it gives CSVEFEGAVNTGELFF.

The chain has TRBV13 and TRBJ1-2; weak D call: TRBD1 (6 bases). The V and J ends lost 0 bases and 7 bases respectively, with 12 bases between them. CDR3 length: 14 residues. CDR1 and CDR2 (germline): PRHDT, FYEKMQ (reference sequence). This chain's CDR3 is CASSLGGADSGYTF. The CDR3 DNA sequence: TGTGCCAGCAGCTTAGGGGGGGCGGATTCTGGCTACACCTTC.

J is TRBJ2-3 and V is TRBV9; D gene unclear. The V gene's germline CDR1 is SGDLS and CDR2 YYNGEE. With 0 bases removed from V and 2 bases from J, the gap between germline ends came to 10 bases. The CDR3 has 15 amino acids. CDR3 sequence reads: CASSVGSSPTDTQYF. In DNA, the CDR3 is TGTGCCAGCAGCGTAGGGTCGAGTCCCACAGATACGCAGTATTTT.